Below are 20 T cell receptor beta chains sequenced from a single sample in a study of breast tumors, draining lymph nodes, adjacent tissues. Axillary draining lymph nodes of breast cancer patients supplied the node samples. Each CDR3 protein is one row after TCRdb ran MiXCR on the multiplex PCR reads. Counted here are approximately 180,000 distinct CDR3 sequences, about 30% occurring once; the ten biggest clones make up approximately 3.9%. Sequenced input: axillary lymph node tissue. The receptors here all came from a female donor with breast cancer. Some clones in this sample may be carry-over from other donors' samples.

Ten or more counts support this clonotype. The chain couples TRBV5-1 to TRBJ2-2; D might be TRBD1 or TRBD2, each matching 5 bases. The V end lost 3 bases, the J end lost 9 bases, and 9 bases lay between the germline ends. The CDR3 has 12 amino acids. The V gene's germline CDR1 is SGHRS and CDR2 YFSETQ. CDR3 in amino acids: CASSSGPRELFF. CDR3 DNA sequence: TGCGCCAGCAGCTCGGGACCCAGGGAGCTGTTTTTT.

This clonotype was picked up a small number of times. The chain has TRBV6-1 and TRBJ2-4, with D maybe TRBD1 (7 bases). The V gene lost 6 bases and the J gene lost 10 bases, with 10 bases spanning the gap. The CDR3 has 11 amino acids. The germline CDR1 and CDR2 sequences are MNHNS and SASEGT. The CDR3, as DNA: TGTGCCAGCAGCGCGGGACAGATTCAGTACTTC. Protein sequence: CASSAGQIQYF.

This clonotype was counted many times. This chain connects TRBV7-2 to TRBJ2-7, with D perhaps matching TRBD1 or TRBD2 (6 bases each). The CDR3 spans 15 residues. Germline V lookup: CDR1 SGHTA, CDR2 FQGNSA. Trimming removed 3 bases from V and 2 bases from J, with 14 bases in between. The CDR3 sequence: CASSFGGNGAYEQYF. The CDR3 coding sequence is TGTGCCAGCAGCTTCGGGGGCAACGGGGCCTACGAGCAGTACTTC.

This clonotype was picked up many times. A much larger clone differs by one base, so this may be a read error. The chain uses TRBV2 and TRBJ1-6; D may be TRBD1 (6 bases). Germline V lookup: CDR1 SNHLY, CDR2 FYNNEI. The CDR3 runs to 12 residues. V lost 4 bases and J lost 9, with 7 bases in between. The DNA for the CDR3 is TGTGCCAGCAGTGGGGGGCCTTCACCCCTCCACTTT. Its translation is CASSGGPSPLHF.

This clonotype occurred a few times. This CDR3 is CASSFHDTEAFF. In DNA, the CDR3 is TGTGCCAGCAGCTTTCATGACACTGAAGCTTTCTTT. The chain is built from TRBV7-9 and TRBJ1-1; D call uncertain. The germline gives CDR1 SEHNR, CDR2 FQNEAQ (reference sequence). The V end lost 3 bases, the J end lost 3 bases, and 5 bases lay between the germline ends. This CDR3 has 12 residues.

This clonotype was recorded at least ten times. V gene TRBV20-1 combines with J gene TRBJ1-6; D is possibly TRBD1 (6 bases). This CDR3 region has 15 residues. Germline loops: CDR1 DFQATT, CDR2 SNEGSKA (reference sequence). V was trimmed by 2 bases and J by 10 bases, leaving 18 bases between them. CDR3 protein: CSARPQGGERSPLHF. The CDR3 DNA reads TGCAGTGCTAGACCACAGGGAGGGGAGCGGTCACCCCTCCACTTT.

This clonotype has ten or more counts. The V call is TRBV5-4, the J call TRBJ2-2, with 8 nucleotides matching TRBD2. The CDR3 loop spans 16 amino acids. Germline V CDR1 and CDR2: SGHNT, YYREEE (reference sequence). With 4 bases clipped from V and 6 bases from J, the junction kept 11 bases outside the gene matches. The DNA of the CDR3 is TGTGCCAGCAGCGGGGAGCCGGGACTAGTCCCCGGGGAGCTGTTTTTT. Protein product: CASSGEPGLVPGELFF.

This clonotype has at least ten counts. This chain uses TRBV27 with TRBJ2-7; D is unresolved. The CDR3 is 14 residues long. Trimming shortened V by 5 bases and J by 5 bases, and 16 bases separated the two germline ends. Germline V gene lookup returns CDR1 MNHEY and CDR2 SMNVEV (reference sequence). The CDR3 here is CASSPRVRLDEQYF. For the CDR3, the DNA is TGTGCCAGCAGTCCCCGGGTCCGCCTGGACGAGCAGTACTTC.

This clonotype was seen a few times. This may arise from a read error, as a much more abundant clone is one base away. The CDR3 DNA reads TGTGCCAGCAGTCACGACCGACAGGGGGAAAAACTGTTTTTT. This translates into CASSHDRQGEKLFF. This sequence joins TRBV6-6 and TRBJ1-4; 8 bases align to TRBD1. Germline-derived CDR1 and CDR2 are MNHNY and SVGAGI (reference sequence). The CDR3 has 14 residues. V lost 5 bases and J lost 8; bases outside the gene matches: 7.

This clonotype came up a few times. CDR3: CASSHGRGKIYEQYF. CDR3 sequence (DNA): TGTGCCAGCAGTCACGGGCGAGGGAAAATCTACGAGCAGTACTTC. The chain has TRBV6-5 and TRBJ2-7; D might be TRBD2 (5 bases). The CDR3 is made up of 15 amino acids. Germline CDR1 is MNHEY and CDR2 is SVGAGI. The ends were cut back, 5 bases at V and 3 bases at J, with 17 bases in the middle.

This clonotype was counted many times. The chain recombines TRBV5-5 with TRBJ2-2; 9 positions agree with TRBD2. CDR1 and CDR2 (germline): SGHKS, YYEKEE (reference sequence). V shed 3 bases and J 7 bases; nucleotides not matched to a gene: 10. The CDR3 has 16 residues. This CDR3 reads CASSSDSGTSYGELFF. The DNA of the CDR3 is TGTGCCAGCAGCTCAGACTCGGGGACTAGCTACGGGGAGCTGTTTTTT.

This clonotype came up many times. V and J are TRBV12-3 or TRBV12-4 and TRBJ2-2; D perhaps matches TRBD1 (5 bases). The CDR3 sequence is 13 residues long. V was pared by 5 bases and J by 9 bases, with 13 bases between. The CDR3 here is CASSSRVGRELFF. The CDR3 DNA reads as TGTGCCAGCAGTAGCAGGGTCGGGCGGGAGCTGTTTTTT.

The rearrangement uses TRBV9 and TRBJ2-6, with D unclear. The V gene lost 1 base and the J gene lost 13 bases, with 6 bases spanning the gap. CDR1 and CDR2 (germline): SGDLS, YYNGEE. The CDR3 extends over 11 amino acids. The CDR3 region is CASSVSDVLTF. As DNA, the CDR3 is TGTGCCAGCAGCGTATCAGATGTCCTGACTTTC.

The sample holds many counts of this clonotype. This chain joins TRBV5-1 and TRBJ1-2; D is undetermined. The length of the CDR3 is 13 residues. Trimming pared 4 bases from V and 3 bases from J, leaving 10 bases between. The germline gives CDR1 SGHRS, CDR2 YFSETQ. CDR3 nucleotide sequence: TGCGCCAGCAGCCGACCACCCGACTATGGCTACACCTTC. Its translation: CASSRPPDYGYTF.

The chain is built from TRBV6-4 and TRBJ1-2; D is unresolved. V was trimmed by 2 bases and J by 3 bases, leaving 4 bases between them. The CDR3 is 12 amino acids. Germline V gene data show CDR1 as MRHNA and CDR2 as SNTAGT. In nucleotides, the CDR3 is TGTGCCAGCAGTGACGGTTACTATGGCTACACCTTC. Protein sequence: CASSDGYYGYTF.

Ten or more counts support this clonotype. This rearrangement joins TRBV2 to TRBJ2-7; D unclear. This CDR3 is 15 amino acids long. Germline-derived CDR1 and CDR2 are SNHLY and FYNNEI. V lost 6 bases and J lost 5, with 20 bases in between. CDR3 protein: CASRRSGPRTHEQYF. The CDR3 region has the DNA TGTGCCAGCAGGAGGTCCGGACCTCGCACCCACGAGCAGTACTTC. The variable domain in full, completed from reference TRBV2 and TRBJ2-7, reads EPEVTQTPSHQVTQMGQEVILRCVPISNHLYFYWYRQILGQKVEFLVSFYNNEISEKSEIFDDQFSVERPDGSNFTLKIRSTKLEDSAMYFCASRRSGPRTHEQYFGPGTRLTVT.

Many counts were recorded for this clonotype. This chain links TRBV19 with TRBJ2-7; 11 nucleotides match TRBD1. V lost 5 bases to trimming and J lost 6 bases; unmatched junction nucleotides: 9. This CDR3 is built from 15 residues. Germline CDR1 reads LNHDA; CDR2 reads SQIVND (reference sequence). CDR3 sequence (DNA): TGTGCCAGTAGTCCGTCGGACAGGGGGCGCCCCGAGCAGTACTTC. This encodes CASSPSDRGRPEQYF.

The CDR3 sequence: CASSFQPTGELFF. The CDR3 DNA reads TGTGCCAGCAGTTTTCAGCCCACCGGGGAGCTGTTTTTT. The chain couples TRBV28 to TRBJ2-2; no clear D gene. This CDR3 comprises 13 residues. Deletions cut 3 bases from V and 4 bases from J, with 6 bases between. The germline gives CDR1 MDHEN, CDR2 SYDVKM.

This clonotype was seen once. The conserved phenylalanine or tryptophan is not found at the CDR3 terminus, so this likely reflects a read error. Because the CDR3's place on the DNA is in doubt, the DNA is left out and the CDR3 is given as listed by TCRdb. The V and J genes are TRBV9 and TRBJ2-7; the tabulated D call, TRBD1, remains unverified against the DNA. Looked up from germline, CDR1 is SGDLS and CDR2 is YYNGEE. Both ends counted, the CDR3 spans 9 residues. This CDR3 reads CASSVTQRT.

This clonotype was recorded at least ten times. V gene TRBV7-2 combines with J gene TRBJ2-3, with D uncertain. Germline V gives CDR1 SGHTA, CDR2 FQGNSA. The V gene lost 1 base and the J gene lost 6 bases, with 8 bases spanning the gap. This CDR3 spans 13 amino acids. CDR3 in amino acids: CASSLGREDTQYF. DNA of the CDR3: TGTGCCAGCAGCTTAGGACGCGAGGATACGCAGTATTTT.